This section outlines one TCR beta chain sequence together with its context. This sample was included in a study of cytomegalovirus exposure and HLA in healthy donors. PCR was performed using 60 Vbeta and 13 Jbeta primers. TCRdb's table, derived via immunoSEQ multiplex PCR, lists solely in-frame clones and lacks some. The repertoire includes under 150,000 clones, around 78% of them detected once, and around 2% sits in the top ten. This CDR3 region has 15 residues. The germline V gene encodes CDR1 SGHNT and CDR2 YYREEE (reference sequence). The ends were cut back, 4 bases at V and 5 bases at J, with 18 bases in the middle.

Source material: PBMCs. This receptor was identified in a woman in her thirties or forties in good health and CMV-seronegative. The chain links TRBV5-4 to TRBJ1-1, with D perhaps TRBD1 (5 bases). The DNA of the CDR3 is TGTGCCAGCAGCCTTCCCGTCGGGGGTTCTACTGAAGCTTTCTTT. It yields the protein CASSLPVGGSTEAFF.